The 10 T cell receptor beta chains given below trace back to one sample, sequenced in a study of vaccination and CD4 T cells after COVID-19. At the Johns Hopkins FTIC core, DNA taken from cultured CD4+ T cells was sequenced by way of the Oncomine TCR Beta short-read assay. TCRdb analysed the PCR reads with MiXCR anew, one entry per CDR3 protein. Altogether 15,000 to 20,000 distinct CDR3 sequences are present, approximately 55% being singletons, with the ten largest covering about 9.8%. Antigens of these TCRs are unknown. Noted treatment: approximately 9-day PBMC culture with coronavirus spike peptide pools or control peptides (ViraFEST assay). The specimen sequenced was CD4+ T cells from blood, cultured in vitro. Receptors originate from a human donor who had recovered from COVID-19.

The chain links TRBV7-9 to TRBJ2-7; D is ambiguous. Trimming left V 1 base short and J 6 bases short, with 7 bases between. From germline, CDR1 is SEHNR and CDR2 FQNEAQ (reference sequence). CDR3 length: 12 residues. This CDR3 reads CASSLGRSEQYF. The CDR3 DNA reads as TGTGCCAGCAGCTTAGGTAGATCCGAGCAGTACTTC.

This chain uses TRBV7-9 with TRBJ2-7, with 9 bases aligning to TRBD2. V lost 4 bases, J lost 0 bases, and 4 bases stayed unmatched. The germline gives CDR1 SEHNR, CDR2 FQNEAQ (reference sequence). The CDR3 spans 15 residues. CDR3 in DNA: TGTGCCAGCAGCTCCACTAGCGGGCTCTCCTACGAGCAGTACTTC. Translating gives CASSSTSGLSYEQYF.

J is TRBJ2-1 and V is TRBV9; 8 nucleotides line up with TRBD1. Germline assignment: CDR1 SGDLS and CDR2 YYNGEE. After removal of 0 bases from V and 7 bases from J, the junction contained 9 bases not matched to a gene. There are 16 residues in the CDR3. Written as DNA, the CDR3 is TGTGCCAGCAGCGTAGCGACTGTGGACAGGGCGAATGAGCAGTTCTTC. Its translation is CASSVATVDRANEQFF.

The V and J genes are TRBV20-1 and TRBJ2-1, with TRBD2 matching 11 bases. The trim removed 7 bases at V and 4 bases at J, leaving 15 bases unmatched. Germline lookup yields CDR1 DFQATT and CDR2 SNEGSKA (reference sequence). The CDR3 is made up of 17 amino acids. The CDR3, as DNA: TGCAGTGTAATCGGGCTAGCGGGAGGAACAAGGTACAATGAGCAGTTCTTC. Translating it yields CSVIGLAGGTRYNEQFF.

V usage is TRBV12-3 or TRBV12-4 and J usage is TRBJ2-5; D call uncertain. The CDR3 covers 13 residues. V was cut by 3 bases and J by 1 base, with 6 bases left in between. In DNA, the CDR3 is TGTGCCAGCAGTTTCTACAGCCAAGAGACCCAGTACTTC. Its protein product is CASSFYSQETQYF.

This clonotype is termed large. The chain joins TRBV7-3 to TRBJ1-5; TRBD1 is a possible D gene (5 bases). Per germline, CDR1 SGHTA and CDR2 FQGTGA. The CDR3 length is 17 residues. Trimming cost V 1 base and J 4 bases, with 17 bases left between them. In DNA, the CDR3 is TGTGCCAGCAGCTTAATGATCTCCAGGGAGGGAAATCAGCCCCAGCATTTT. Protein: CASSLMISREGNQPQHF.

This clonotype was counted between two and nine times. This sequence joins TRBV6-2 or TRBV6-3 and TRBJ1-5, with 9 bases identical to TRBD1. Germline values: CDR1 MNHEY, CDR2 SVGEGT. With V trimmed by 5 bases and J by 5 bases, 7 bases remained unmatched. This CDR3 comprises 15 residues. The CDR3 region has the DNA TGTGCCAGCAGTCCGCCCGACAGGGGGGATCAGCCCCAGCATTTT. Translating it yields CASSPPDRGDQPQHF.

This clonotype has just a few counts. The chain's CDR3 is CASRPTSGRTDTQYF. Here the CDR3 DNA reads TGTGCCAGCAGGCCGACTAGCGGGCGCACAGATACGCAGTATTTT. The chain carries TRBV2 and TRBJ2-3, with TRBD2 identical over 10 bases. The CDR3 is 15 amino acids. Germline assignment: CDR1 SNHLY and CDR2 FYNNEI. V shed 6 bases, J shed 1 base, and the junction held 4 bases outside the gene matches.

This clonotype is medium-sized (0.01 to 0.1%) in the sample. The genes are TRBV6-1 and TRBJ1-2; unclear D gene. With 5 bases removed from V and 3 bases from J, the gap between germline ends came to 7 bases. The germline V gene encodes CDR1 MNHNS and CDR2 SASEGT. This CDR3 comprises 12 residues. Here the CDR3 reads CASSLVDYGYTF. The CDR3 DNA sequence: TGTGCCAGCAGTCTGGTAGACTATGGCTACACCTTC.

The chain is built from TRBV12-3 or TRBV12-4 and TRBJ1-3; the D is unclear. The CDR3 totals 12 residues. V shed 1 base and J shed 8 bases, with 6 bases lying between them. CDR3 amino acids: CASSLGVDTIYF. In nucleotides, the CDR3 is TGTGCCAGCAGTTTAGGGGTTGACACCATATATTTT.